This is a list of T cell receptor beta chains from one sample in a study of cytomegalovirus exposure and HLA in healthy donors. Generated by immunoSEQ multiplex PCR, the TCRdb table keeps only in-frame clones and is missing some. Found here are 200,000 to 250,000 clones, around 87% of them singletons; the top ten hold about 2%. Source material: PBMCs. The receptor source for this set is a woman aged 18-30 years in good health and CMV-seropositive. CDR3s leave out the opening cysteine and the closing phenylalanine or tryptophan. D genes are given only for firm matches. Size values are once, few and many counts, or a class for expanded clones, and some rows have none.

- TRBV5-1 - ASTPGGNNEKLF
TRBD1 TRBV5-4 - ASSSRTGGGETQY
TRBD2 TRBV28 once ASSPGLAGRISYEQY
TRBD2 TRBV5-4 - ASSFLASGTYYEQY
- TRBV7-9 - ASSLAGGVVKHGYT
- TRBV7-6 - ASSSRGTSSINEQF
- TRBV4-1 once ASSQGSEADTDTQY
- TRBV28 - ASSLGAPQY
TRBD2 TRBV9 - ASSVGLAGFNEQF
TRBD1 TRBV6-1 - ASSGRQGNTEAF
- TRBV4-1 - ASSQDGSASGEQY
TRBD2 TRBV4-1 - ASSSPSGLAGGSYNEQF
- TRBV7-9 - ASSLTGSTEAF
- TRBV27 - ASSWTAGTYEQY
- TRBV5-1 - ASSLDIGSGNTIY
TRBD2 TRBV9 - ASSAWSGGGQPGELF
TRBD1 TRBV23-1 - ASSQLTPGGRNNQPQH
TRBD1 TRBV7-6 - ASSLERSGQAGPQH
TRBD2 TRBV7-3 - ASSPTTSGRETQY
- TRBV5-5 - ASSSGGSGYHNEQF
- TRBV30 - AWSVGYGAVQPQH
- TRBV5-1 - ASSLGPAGRQETQY
- TRBV11-3 once ASSLLATTEQY
- TRBV7-8 - ASTPTHLVKPNVGYT
- TRBV5-4 - ATREEFYSNQPQH
- TRBV5-1 - ASSLGIQGDLKAF
- TRBV10-2 few ASSYDRSTEAF
TRBD2 TRBV11-2 - ASSPTSGSSYNEQF
TRBD2 TRBV27 - ATKRSGTYNEQF
TRBD1 TRBV7-6 - ASSFGQGHMEQY
- TRBV27 - ASTPAYLAQTTATREQF
- TRBV29-1 - SVVGGWAETYTEAF
- TRBV10-3 - AISRLEGAEAF
TRBD2 TRBV25-1 once ASSESFGLAGGNEQF
- TRBV6-1 - ASSPDINEQY
TRBD1 TRBV18 - ASSPMTGGGSDTQY
- TRBV6-5 - ASITTGRTEAF
TRBD2 TRBV11-2 - ASSQSISGWTSALSEQF
- TRBV11-2 - ASSYIRGFYEQY
TRBD1 TRBV7-3 - ASSSDRVGGYGYT
- TRBV30 few AWSPHRNTEAF
TRBD2 TRBV27 - ASSLRSFGTSGNNEQF
TRBD1 TRBV2 few ASSSRGNEKLF
- TRBV12-5 - ASGLSRRTGNTIY
- TRBV15 - ATGTTRDTIY
- TRBV28 - ASSDPVGQGNTEAF
TRBD1 TRBV28 few ASTQPSGGNGYT
TRBD2 TRBV7-3 few ASSLTAVAGVSGELF
TRBD2 TRBV27 - ASTSSGVIYEQY
- TRBV6-5 few ASSYSSSRYGYT
- TRBV18 - ASSPPRGVSYNEQF
- TRBV18 many ASSPGRYEQY
- TRBV6-5 few ACWGGRAF
TRBD2 TRBV6-5 - ASSYRGGTDNYEQY
- TRBV7-6 - ASSSAGENQPQH
- TRBV27 - ASSFGGDNQPQH
- TRBV6-1 few ASSHNYNEQF
TRBD2 TRBV5-1 - ASSLEGRESETQY
TRBD1 TRBV19 - ASSISGGSGPQH
TRBD1 TRBV2 - ANKRGTGAYEQY